The clone carrying this T cell receptor beta chain was counted a few times. This entry is derived from a study of cytomegalovirus exposure and HLA in healthy donors. The CDR3 consists of 15 residues. Germline CDR1 and CDR2: LNHNV and YYDKDF (reference sequence). V was pared by 2 bases and J by 3 bases, with 4 bases of the junction left unmatched. Amplification used 60 Vbeta primers and 13 Jbeta primers. The protocol was immunoSEQ multiplex PCR, while the TCRdb copy is restricted to in-frame clones and leaves out a portion. The sample has roughly 72,000 clones, roughly 80% seen once. The sample comprised PBMCs. This receptor was obtained from a woman between 40 and 50 years old in good health and CMV-seropositive. The chain links TRBV15 to TRBJ2-7, with 10 nucleotides matching TRBD2. The CDR3 region is CATSRQREGSYEQYF. In nucleotides, the CDR3 is TGTGCCACCAGCAGACAGCGGGAGGGGAGCTACGAGCAGTACTTC.